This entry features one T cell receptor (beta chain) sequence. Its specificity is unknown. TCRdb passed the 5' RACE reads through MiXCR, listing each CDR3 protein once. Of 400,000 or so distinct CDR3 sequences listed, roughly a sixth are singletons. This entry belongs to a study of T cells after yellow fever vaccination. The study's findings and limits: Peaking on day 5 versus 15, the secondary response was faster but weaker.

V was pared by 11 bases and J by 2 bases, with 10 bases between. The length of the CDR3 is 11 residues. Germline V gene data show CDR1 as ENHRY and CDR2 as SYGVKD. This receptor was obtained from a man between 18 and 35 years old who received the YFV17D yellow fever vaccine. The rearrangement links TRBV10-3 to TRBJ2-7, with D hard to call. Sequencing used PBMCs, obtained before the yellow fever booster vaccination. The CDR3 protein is CAVVLPYEQYV. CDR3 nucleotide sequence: TGTGCCGTAGTCTTGCCCTACGAGCAGTACGTC.